This T cell receptor (beta chain) was captured in a study of blood T cell repertoires in COVID-19. Study summary: PBMCs, B-cell-depleted T cells, or T cells were the source of the cDNA or gDNA that made up the material.

As originally analysed: Scientists estimated how many nucleated cells there were by amplifying reference gene primers. Assay used: immunoSEQ multiplex PCR; TCRdb lists only in-frame clones, some missing. Clone size and V and J calls were adopted from that table, with D and trimming inferred from the DNA. The sample comprises 200,000 to 250,000 clones, 84% of which are singletons, and approximately 1.5% rests with the top ten. The sequence was collected from a woman in her thirties or forties who had recovered from COVID-19. The sample taken for sequencing was peripheral blood.

CDR3 DNA: TGCAGCGTACAGGGGGCCACTGAAGCTTTCTTT. Translated: CSVQGATEAFF. The rearrangement links TRBV29-1 to TRBJ1-1; 9 bases are shared with TRBD1. J was trimmed by 4 bases and V by 6 bases; bases with no gene match: 0. This CDR3 has 11 amino acids. Germline-derived CDR1 and CDR2 are SQVTM and ANQGSEA.